The following is a TCR beta chain sequence with its context. The germline V gene encodes CDR1 SGHNT and CDR2 YYREEE (reference sequence). V dropped 4 bases and J dropped 5; count of bases not matched to a gene: 6. This CDR3 is 15 amino acids long. The data originate from a study of blood T cell repertoires in COVID-19. Turning to the study itself: Spain, Italy and the United States supplied samples that represented acute and convalescent COVID-19. In each case, the material was cDNA or gDNA derived from T cells, B-cell-depleted T cells, or PBMCs.

As originally analysed: For nucleated cells, counts were estimated from reference gene primer amplification. TCRdb keeps only in-frame clones here, not all; method: immunoSEQ multiplex PCR. That table supplies the V and J calls and clone size; D and trimming were determined from the DNA. Among 70,000 or so clones listed, over 70% were seen once. V usage is TRBV5-4 and J usage is TRBJ2-1; TRBD2 aligns across 10 bases. The sequence derives from a woman in her 70s with acute or convalescent COVID-19. Material for sequencing was peripheral blood. Written as DNA, the CDR3 is TGTGCCAGCAGCATAGGACTAGCGGCAAACAATGAGCAGTTCTTC. It specifies CASSIGLAANNEQFF.